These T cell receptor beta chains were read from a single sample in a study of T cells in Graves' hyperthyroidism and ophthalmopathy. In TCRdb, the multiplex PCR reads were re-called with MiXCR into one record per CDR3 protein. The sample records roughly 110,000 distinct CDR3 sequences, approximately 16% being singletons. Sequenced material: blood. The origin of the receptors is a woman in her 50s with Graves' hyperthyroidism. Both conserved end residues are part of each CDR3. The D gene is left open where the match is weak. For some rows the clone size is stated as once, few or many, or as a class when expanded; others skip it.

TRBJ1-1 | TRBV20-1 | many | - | CSAYWAEAFF | TGCAGTGCTTACTGGGCTGAAGCTTTCTTT
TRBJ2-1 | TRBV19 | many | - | CASSLGPNEQFF | TGTGCCAGTAGTCTGGGCCCCAATGAGCAGTTCTTC
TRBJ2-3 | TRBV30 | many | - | CAWNHELTQYF | TGTGCCTGGAATCACGAACTTACGCAGTATTTT
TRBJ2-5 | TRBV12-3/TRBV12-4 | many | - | CASSLRNPEDETQYF | TGTGCCAGCAGTTTAAGGAACCCCGAGGATGAGACCCAGTACTTC
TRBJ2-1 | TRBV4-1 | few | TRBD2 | CASSSPGLADEQFF | TGCGCCAGCAGCTCCCCGGGACTAGCTGATGAGCAGTTCTTC
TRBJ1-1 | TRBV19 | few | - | CASTDRGFGTEAFF | TGTGCCAGTACGGACAGAGGGTTTGGCACTGAAGCTTTCTTT
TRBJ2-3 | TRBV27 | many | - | CASSRRTDTQYF | TGTGCCAGCAGCCGCCGCACAGATACGCAGTATTTT
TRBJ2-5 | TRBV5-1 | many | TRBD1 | CASSSGQGIYRSQETQYF | TGCGCCAGCAGCTCCGGACAGGGAATCTACAGATCACAAGAGACCCAGTACTTC
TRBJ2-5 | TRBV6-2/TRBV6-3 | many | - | CASRQDSKRGETQYF | TGTGCCAGCAGACAGGACTCAAAGAGGGGGGAGACCCAGTACTTC
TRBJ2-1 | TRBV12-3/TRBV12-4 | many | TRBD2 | CASSPGASGNNEQFF | TGTGCCAGCAGTCCCGGGGCTAGCGGAAACAATGAGCAGTTCTTC
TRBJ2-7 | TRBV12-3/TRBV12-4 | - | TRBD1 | CASTRQGVSYEQYF | TGTGCCAGCACTCGTCAGGGGGTCTCCTACGAGCAGTACTTC
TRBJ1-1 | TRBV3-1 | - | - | CASSQEAMNTEAFF | TGTGCCAGCAGCCAAGAGGCAATGAACACTGAAGCTTTCTTT
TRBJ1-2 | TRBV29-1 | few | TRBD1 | CSVGGTGLYGYTF | TGCAGCGTTGGAGGGACAGGGTTGTATGGCTACACCTTC
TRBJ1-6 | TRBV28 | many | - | CASSPPGGVVGSPLHF | TGTGCCAGCAGTCCCCCGGGGGGGGTGGTCGGTTCACCCCTCCACTTT
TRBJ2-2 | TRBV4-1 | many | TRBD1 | CASSQDGDSTGELFF | TGCGCCAGCAGCCAAGATGGGGACAGCACCGGGGAGCTGTTTTTT
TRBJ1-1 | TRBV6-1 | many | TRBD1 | CASRTGGTTEAFF | TGTGCCAGCAGGACAGGGGGCACAACTGAAGCTTTCTTT
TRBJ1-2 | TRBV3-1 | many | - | CASSQIPGYYGYTF | TGTGCCAGCAGCCAAATTCCAGGGTACTATGGCTACACCTTC
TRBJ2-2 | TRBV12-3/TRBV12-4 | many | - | CASSFGRGEASTGELFF | TGTGCCAGCAGTTTTGGCAGGGGCGAGGCGAGCACCGGGGAGCTGTTTTTT
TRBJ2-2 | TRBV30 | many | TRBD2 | CAWSGGLADTGELFF | TGTGCCTGGAGTGGGGGACTAGCGGACACCGGGGAGCTGTTTTTT
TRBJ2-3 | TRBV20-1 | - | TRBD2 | CSARPSGSILDTQYF | TGCAGTGCTAGGCCTAGCGGGAGTATATTGGATACGCAGTATTTT
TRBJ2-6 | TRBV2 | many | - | CASSVHSGYGANVLTF | TGTGCCAGCAGTGTGCATTCAGGGTACGGGGCCAACGTCCTGACTTTC
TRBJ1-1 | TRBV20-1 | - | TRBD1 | CSARDRGILITEAFF | TGCAGTGCTAGAGACAGGGGGATCTTGATCACTGAAGCTTTCTTT
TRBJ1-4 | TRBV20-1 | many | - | CSARTAGDEKLFF | TGCAGTGCTCGGACGGCGGGTGATGAAAAACTGTTTTTT
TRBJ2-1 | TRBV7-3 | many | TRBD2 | CASSSGTSGSYNEQFF | TGTGCCAGCAGCTCAGGGACTAGCGGGAGCTACAATGAGCAGTTCTTC
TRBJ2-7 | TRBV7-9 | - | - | CASSFGASSYEQYF | TGTGCCAGCAGCTTCGGGGCTAGCTCCTACGAGCAGTACTTC
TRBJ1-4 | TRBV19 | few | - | CASSIGASIDATNEKLFF | TGTGCCAGTAGTATCGGCGCGTCCATCGATGCAACTAATGAAAAACTGTTTTTT
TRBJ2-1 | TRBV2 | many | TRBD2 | CASRLAGVVNEQFF | TGTGCCAGCAGACTAGCGGGAGTGGTAAATGAGCAGTTCTTC
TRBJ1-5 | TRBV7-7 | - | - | CASSSSPSQPQHF | TGTGCTAGCAGCTCCTCCCCCAGTCAGCCCCAGCATTTT
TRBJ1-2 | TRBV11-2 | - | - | CASSLGKSNYGYTF | TGTGCCAGCAGTTTGGGGAAATCTAACTATGGCTACACCTTC
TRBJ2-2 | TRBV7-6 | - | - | CASTSGAGELFF | TGTGCCAGCACCTCGGGGGCCGGGGAGCTGTTTTTT
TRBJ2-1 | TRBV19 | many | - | CASSNLGYTYNEQFF | TGTGCCAGTAGTAATCTGGGTTACACCTACAATGAGCAGTTCTTC
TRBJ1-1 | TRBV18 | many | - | CASSPTNTEAFF | TGTGCCAGCTCACCAACGAACACTGAAGCTTTCTTT
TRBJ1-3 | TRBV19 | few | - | CASSMHNSGNTIYF | TGTGCCAGTAGTATGCACAACTCTGGAAACACCATATATTTT
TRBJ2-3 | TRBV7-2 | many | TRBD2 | CASSRRASGRTDTQYF | TGTGCCAGCAGCCGGAGGGCTAGCGGGAGAACAGATACGCAGTATTTT
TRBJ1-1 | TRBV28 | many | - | CATQTVVMKAFF | TGTGCCACCCAGACAGTCGTTATGAAAGCTTTCTTT
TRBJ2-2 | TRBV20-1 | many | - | CSARRPNTGELFF | TGCAGTGCTAGGCGACCAAACACCGGGGAGCTGTTTTTT
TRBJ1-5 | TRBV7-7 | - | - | CASNPGDPRFSNQPQHF | TGTGCTAGTAACCCGGGGGATCCCCGCTTTAGCAATCAGCCCCAGCATTTT
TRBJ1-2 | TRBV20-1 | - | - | CSPRQEGYGYTF | TGCAGTCCGAGACAGGAGGGCTATGGCTACACCTTC
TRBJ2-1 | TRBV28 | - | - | CASSFGSSYGQFF | TGTGCCAGCAGTTTCGGAAGTTCCTATGGGCAGTTCTTC
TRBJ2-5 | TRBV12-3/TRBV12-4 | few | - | CASSTLVGETQYF | TGTGCCAGCAGCACTTTAGTCGGGGAGACCCAGTACTTC
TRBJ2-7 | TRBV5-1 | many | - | CASSAALVYEQYF | TGCGCCAGCAGCGCCGCGTTGGTCTACGAGCAGTACTTC
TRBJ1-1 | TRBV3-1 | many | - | CASSQLLTEEAFF | TGTGCCAGCAGCCAACTACTGACAGAGGAAGCTTTCTTT
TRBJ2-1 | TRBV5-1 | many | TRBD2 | CASSLARTSGFNEQFF | TGCGCCAGCAGCTTGGCCCGGACTAGCGGTTTCAATGAGCAGTTCTTC
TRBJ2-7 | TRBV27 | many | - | CASSSPSYEQYF | TGTGCCAGCAGTTCCCCCTCATACGAGCAGTACTTC
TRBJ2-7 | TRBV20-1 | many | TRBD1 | CSAPGTGLDEQYF | TGCAGTGCCCCCGGGACAGGGCTCGACGAGCAGTACTTC
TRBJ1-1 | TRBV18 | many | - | CASSPQLNSEAFF | TGTGCCAGCTCACCACAGCTTAATAGTGAAGCTTTCTTT
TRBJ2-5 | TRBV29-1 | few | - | CSAVGLETQYF | TGCAGCGCTGTAGGATTGGAGACCCAGTACTTC
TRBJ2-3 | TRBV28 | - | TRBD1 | CASNYRGVTDTQYF | TGTGCCAGCAATTACAGGGGGGTCACAGATACGCAGTATTTT
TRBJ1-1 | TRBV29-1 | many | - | CSVRTVNMNTEAFF | TGCAGCGTTAGGACAGTTAACATGAACACTGAAGCTTTCTTT
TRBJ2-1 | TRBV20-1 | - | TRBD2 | CSASRLAGVIYEQFF | TGCAGTGCTAGCAGACTAGCGGGAGTGATCTATGAGCAGTTCTTC
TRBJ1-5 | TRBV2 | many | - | CASSEFRAHQPQHF | TGTGCCAGCAGTGAATTCAGGGCACATCAGCCCCAGCATTTT
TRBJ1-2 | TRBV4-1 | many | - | CASSPQGRYRGYTF | TGCGCCAGCAGCCCCCAAGGCAGGTATCGGGGCTACACCTTC
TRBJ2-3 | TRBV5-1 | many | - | CASSDDRGDTQYF | TGCGCCAGCAGCGACGACCGGGGAGATACGCAGTATTTT
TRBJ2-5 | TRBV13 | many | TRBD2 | CASSLPGGQETQYF | TGTGCCAGCAGCTTACCGGGGGGTCAAGAGACCCAGTACTTC